These 5 T cell receptor beta chains came from one sample sequenced in a study of shared clonotypes between healthy human individuals. Profiled with immunoSEQ multiplex PCR; TCRdb holds only in-frame clones, not every one. The top ten clones hold about 1.7% of a sample with a few million clones, 93% of them seen once. The naive CD8 population came from CD45RO-negative cells selected for CCR7, without terminally differentiated effector memory CD45RA+ cells. Sequencing was performed on naive CD8+ T cells from PBMCs. All receptors come from a man younger than 35 in good health. Some clones in this sample may be carry-over from other donors' samples.

V gene TRBV6-1 combines with J gene TRBJ2-7; no reliable D call. This CDR3 has 11 residues. The V gene's germline CDR1 is MNHNS and CDR2 SASEGT. V lost 3 bases and J 11 bases, leaving 11 bases between the germline ends. The DNA for the CDR3 is TGTGCCAGCAGTGAGACTTCCTGGGAGTACTTC. Translation gives CASSETSWEYF.

The chain recombines TRBV4-2 with TRBJ2-5, with D uncertain. This CDR3 region has 12 residues. Trimming removed 1 base from V and 4 bases from J, with 4 bases in between. The germline V gene encodes CDR1 LGHNA and CDR2 YNFKEQ. CDR3: CASSQGAETQYF. CDR3 sequence (DNA): TGTGCCAGCAGCCAAGGAGCAGAGACCCAGTACTTC.

This clone was detected only once. The chain recombines TRBV9 with TRBJ2-1, with TRBD2 identical over 7 bases. Germline values: CDR1 SGDLS, CDR2 YYNGEE. The CDR3 contains 17 residues. The V segment lost 4 bases and the J segment 0 bases; nucleotides outside the gene matches: 10. CDR3 in DNA: TGTGCCAGCAGCCTTAGGGAGGGCTGGGACTCCTACAATGAGCAGTTCTTC. Its translation: CASSLREGWDSYNEQFF.

The table lists this clone with a count of one. The chain employs TRBV6-5 and TRBJ2-5, with D perhaps TRBD2 (5 bases). V lost 6 bases and J 3 bases, leaving 11 bases between the germline ends. Germline CDR1 is MNHEY and CDR2 is SVGAGI. The length of the CDR3 is 13 residues. The CDR3 sequence is CASSPRTEETQYF. The CDR3 DNA reads as TGTGCCAGCAGCCCCAGGACTGAAGAGACCCAGTACTTC.

V usage is TRBV27 and J usage is TRBJ1-1; no reliable D call. V dropped 3 bases and J dropped 2 bases, with 7 bases sitting between them. CDR3 length: 13 residues. Germline CDR1 and CDR2: MNHEY and SMNVEV (reference sequence). The DNA of the CDR3 is TGTGCCAGCAGTTTTGACCGAAACACTGAAGCTTTCTTT. This translates into CASSFDRNTEAFF.